This T cell receptor beta chain was captured in a study of T cell repertoires in cytomegalovirus infection. The wider study: Public TCR beta signatures indicated both CMV infection and matching HLA type.

CDR3 length equals 14 residues. V lost 6 bases and J 3 bases, leaving 12 bases between the germline ends. The V gene's germline CDR1 is DFQATT and CDR2 SNEGSKA (reference sequence). In its sample, this clonotype was seen many times. Its target is unknown. Via MiXCR, TCRdb re-called the reads, giving one row per CDR3 protein. The repertoire includes roughly 130,000 distinct CDR3 sequences, less than 9.5% of them detected once, and around a tenth sits in the top ten. Study conclusions and caveats: Dominating the ex vivo response were HLA-C-restricted CMV-specific TCR beta clonotypes.

The sequence was collected from a human donor in good health (CMV status not recorded). Some clones in this sample may be carry-over from other donors' samples. The sequenced material came from PBMCs. The chain recombines TRBV20-1 with TRBJ2-6; TRBD2 might be the D (5 bases). CDR3 DNA sequence: TGCAGTGCAGATCTACTAGGTGGGGCCAACGTCCTGACTTTC. Translating it yields CSADLLGGANVLTF.